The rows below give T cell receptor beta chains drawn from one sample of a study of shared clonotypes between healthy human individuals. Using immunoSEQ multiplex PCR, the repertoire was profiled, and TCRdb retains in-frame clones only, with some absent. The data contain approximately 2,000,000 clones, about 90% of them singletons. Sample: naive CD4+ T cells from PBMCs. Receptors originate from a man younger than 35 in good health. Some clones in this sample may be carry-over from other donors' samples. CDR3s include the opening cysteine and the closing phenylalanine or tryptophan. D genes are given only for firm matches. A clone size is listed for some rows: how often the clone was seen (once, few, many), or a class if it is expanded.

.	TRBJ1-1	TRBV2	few	CASSVRNTEAFF	TGTGCCAGCAGTGTTCGAAACACTGAAGCTTTCTTT
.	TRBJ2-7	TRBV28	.	CASSPPGHAYEQYF	TGTGCCAGCAGTCCACCGGGACATGCCTACGAGCAGTACTTC
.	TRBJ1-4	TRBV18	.	CASSPTMPHEKLFF	TGTGCCAGCTCACCTACTATGCCCCATGAAAAACTGTTTTTT
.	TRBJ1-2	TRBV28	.	CASRRRDQYGYTF	TGTGCCAGCAGGAGAAGGGACCAATATGGCTACACCTTC
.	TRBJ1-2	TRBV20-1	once	CSASLGDGYTF	TGCAGTGCTAGCTTAGGGGATGGCTACACCTTC
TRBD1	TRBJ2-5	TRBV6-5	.	CASSSHGTGEETQYF	TGTGCCAGCAGTTCCCACGGGACAGGGGAAGAGACCCAGTACTTC
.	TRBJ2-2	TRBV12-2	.	CASRQRRASGSGVSNTGELFF	TGTGCAAGTCGCCAACGGAGGGCTAGCGGGAGCGGTGTTTCTAACACCGGGGAGCTGTTTTTT
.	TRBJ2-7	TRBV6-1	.	CASFERSRLPTEQYF	TGTGCCAGCTTTGAAAGATCAAGGCTTCCCACCGAGCAGTACTTC
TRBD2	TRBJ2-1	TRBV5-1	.	CASSLNQRGGNEQFF	TGCGCCAGCAGCTTGAACCAGCGGGGAGGGAATGAGCAGTTCTTC
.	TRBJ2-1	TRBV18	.	CASSPSRPEYNEQFF	TGTGCCAGCTCACCTTCCAGGCCAGAGTACAATGAGCAGTTCTTC
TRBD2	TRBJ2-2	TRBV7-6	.	CASSLGGLAGAGELFF	TGTGCCAGCAGCTTAGGGGGACTAGCAGGGGCCGGGGAGCTGTTTTTT